The text below deals with one T cell receptor beta chain. The CDR3 has 13 residues. CDR1 and CDR2 from the germline V gene are MDHEN and SYDVKM. The V end lost 6 bases, the J end lost 5 bases, and 10 bases lay between the germline ends. In the authors' workflow: Nucleated cell number was recorded as an estimate derived from reference gene primer amplification. TCRdb's copy holds only in-frame clones and misses some; the assay was immunoSEQ multiplex PCR. V and J calls and clone size come straight from that table; D and trimming were deduced from the DNA. The sample consists of some 140,000 clones, more than 65% of them appearing once. The sample is drawn from a study of blood T cell repertoires in COVID-19. Study background: From the United States, Italy and Spain came samples of acute and convalescent COVID-19. The cDNA or gDNA used as material had been derived from T cells, B-cell-depleted T cells, or PBMCs.

V and J are TRBV28 and TRBJ2-2; tentative D call: TRBD2 (5 bases). The sample comprised peripheral blood. This TCR was recovered from a man older than 75 with acute or convalescent COVID-19. CDR3 loop: CASRHTGTGELFF. The CDR3 DNA is TGTGCCAGCAGGCACACGGGGACCGGGGAGCTGTTTTTT.